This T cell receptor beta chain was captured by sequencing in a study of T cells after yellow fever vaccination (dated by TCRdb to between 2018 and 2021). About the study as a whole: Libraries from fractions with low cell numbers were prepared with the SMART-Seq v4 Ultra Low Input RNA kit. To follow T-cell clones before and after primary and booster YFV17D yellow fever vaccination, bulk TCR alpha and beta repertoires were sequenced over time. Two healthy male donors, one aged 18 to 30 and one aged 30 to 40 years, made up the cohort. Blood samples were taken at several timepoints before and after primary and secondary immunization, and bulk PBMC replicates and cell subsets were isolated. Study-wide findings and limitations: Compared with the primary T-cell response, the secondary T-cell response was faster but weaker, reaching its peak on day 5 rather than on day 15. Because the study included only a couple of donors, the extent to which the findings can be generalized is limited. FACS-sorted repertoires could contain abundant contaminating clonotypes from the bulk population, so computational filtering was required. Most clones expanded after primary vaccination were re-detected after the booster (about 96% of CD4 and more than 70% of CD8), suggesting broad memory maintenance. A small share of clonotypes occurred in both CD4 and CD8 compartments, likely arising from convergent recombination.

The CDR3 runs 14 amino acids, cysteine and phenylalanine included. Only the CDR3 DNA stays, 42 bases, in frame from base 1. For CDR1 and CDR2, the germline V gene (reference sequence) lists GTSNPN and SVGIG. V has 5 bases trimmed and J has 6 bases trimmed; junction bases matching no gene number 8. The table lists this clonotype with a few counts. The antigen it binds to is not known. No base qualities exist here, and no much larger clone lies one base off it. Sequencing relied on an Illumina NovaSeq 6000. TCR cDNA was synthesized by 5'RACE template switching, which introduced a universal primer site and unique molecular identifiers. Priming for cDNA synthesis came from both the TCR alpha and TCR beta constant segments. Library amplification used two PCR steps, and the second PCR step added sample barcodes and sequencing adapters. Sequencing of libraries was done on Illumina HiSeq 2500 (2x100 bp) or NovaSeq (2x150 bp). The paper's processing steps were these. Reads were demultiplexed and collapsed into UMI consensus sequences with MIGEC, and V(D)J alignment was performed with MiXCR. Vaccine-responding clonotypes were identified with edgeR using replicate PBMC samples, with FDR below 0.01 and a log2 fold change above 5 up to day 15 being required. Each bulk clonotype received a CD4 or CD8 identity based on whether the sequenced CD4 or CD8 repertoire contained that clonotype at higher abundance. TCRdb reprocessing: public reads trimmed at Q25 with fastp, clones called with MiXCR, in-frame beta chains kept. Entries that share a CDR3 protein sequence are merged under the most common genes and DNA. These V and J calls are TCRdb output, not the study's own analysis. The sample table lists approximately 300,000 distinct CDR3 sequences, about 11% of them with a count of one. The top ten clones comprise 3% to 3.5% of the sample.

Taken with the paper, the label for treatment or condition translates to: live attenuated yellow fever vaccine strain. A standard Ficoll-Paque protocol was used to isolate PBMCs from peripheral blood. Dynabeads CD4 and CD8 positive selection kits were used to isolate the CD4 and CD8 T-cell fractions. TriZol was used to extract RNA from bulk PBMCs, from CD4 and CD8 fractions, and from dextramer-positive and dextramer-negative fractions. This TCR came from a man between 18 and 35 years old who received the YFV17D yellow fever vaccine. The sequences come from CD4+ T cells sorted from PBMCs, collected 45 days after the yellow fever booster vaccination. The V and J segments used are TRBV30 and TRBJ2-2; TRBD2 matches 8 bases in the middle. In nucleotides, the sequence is TGTGCCTGGGAACCCGGGACTAGTCCCGGGGAGCTGTTTTTT. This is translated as CAWEPGTSPGELFF.